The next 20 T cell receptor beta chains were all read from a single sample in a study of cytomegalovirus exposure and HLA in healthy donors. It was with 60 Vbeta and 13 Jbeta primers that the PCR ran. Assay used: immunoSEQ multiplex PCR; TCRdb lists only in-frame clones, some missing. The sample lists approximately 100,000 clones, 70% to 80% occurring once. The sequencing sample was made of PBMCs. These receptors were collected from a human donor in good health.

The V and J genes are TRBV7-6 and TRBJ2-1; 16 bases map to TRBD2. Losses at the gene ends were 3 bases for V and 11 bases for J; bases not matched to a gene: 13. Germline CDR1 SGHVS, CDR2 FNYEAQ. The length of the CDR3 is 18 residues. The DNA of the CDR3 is TGTGCCAGCAGCTTGGGACTAGCGGGGGGGCTGCCAAGCGGTAAGCAGTTCTTC. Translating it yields CASSLGLAGGLPSGKQFF.

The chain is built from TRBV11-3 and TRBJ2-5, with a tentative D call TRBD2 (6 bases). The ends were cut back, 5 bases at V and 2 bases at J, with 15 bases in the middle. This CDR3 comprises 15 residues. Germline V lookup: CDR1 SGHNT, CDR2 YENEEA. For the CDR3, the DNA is TGTGCCAGCAGCCTCGGCGCGGGACTTCAAGAGACCCAGTACTTC. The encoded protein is CASSLGAGLQETQYF.

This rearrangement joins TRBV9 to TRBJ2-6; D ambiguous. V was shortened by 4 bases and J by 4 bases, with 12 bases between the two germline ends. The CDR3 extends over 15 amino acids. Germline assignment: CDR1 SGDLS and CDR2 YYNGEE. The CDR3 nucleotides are TGTGCCAGCAGCCCCCGGTTAGCAGGGGCCAACGTCCTGACTTTC. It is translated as CASSPRLAGANVLTF.

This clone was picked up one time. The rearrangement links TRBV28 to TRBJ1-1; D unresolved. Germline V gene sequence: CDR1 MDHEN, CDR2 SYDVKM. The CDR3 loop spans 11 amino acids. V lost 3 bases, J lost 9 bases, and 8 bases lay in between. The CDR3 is CASSLECQAFF. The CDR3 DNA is TGTGCCAGCAGTTTGGAGTGTCAAGCTTTCTTT.

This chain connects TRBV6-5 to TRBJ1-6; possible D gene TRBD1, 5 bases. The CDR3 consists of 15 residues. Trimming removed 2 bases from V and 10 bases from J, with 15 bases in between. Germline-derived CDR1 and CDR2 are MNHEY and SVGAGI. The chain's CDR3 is CASSYDRRGGSPLHF. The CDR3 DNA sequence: TGTGCCAGCAGTTACGATCGGAGGGGAGGATCACCCCTCCACTTT.

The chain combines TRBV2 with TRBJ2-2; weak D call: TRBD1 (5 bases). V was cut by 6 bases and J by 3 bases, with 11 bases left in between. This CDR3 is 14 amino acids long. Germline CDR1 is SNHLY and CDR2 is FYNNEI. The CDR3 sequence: CASSLGAHTGELFF. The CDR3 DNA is TGTGCCAGCAGCTTAGGGGCCCACACCGGGGAGCTGTTTTTT.

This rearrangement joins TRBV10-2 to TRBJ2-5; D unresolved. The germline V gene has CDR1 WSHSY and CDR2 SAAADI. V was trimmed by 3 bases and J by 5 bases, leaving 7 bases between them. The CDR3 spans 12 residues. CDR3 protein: CASSDSRETQYF. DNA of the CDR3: TGCGCCAGCAGTGATTCCCGGGAGACCCAGTACTTC.

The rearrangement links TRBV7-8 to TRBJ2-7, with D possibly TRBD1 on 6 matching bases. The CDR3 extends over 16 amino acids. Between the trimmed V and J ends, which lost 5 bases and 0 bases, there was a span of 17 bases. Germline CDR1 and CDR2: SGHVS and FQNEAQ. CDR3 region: CASSATNDRSSYEQYF. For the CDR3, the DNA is TGTGCCAGCAGCGCAACGAACGACAGGAGCTCCTACGAGCAGTACTTC.

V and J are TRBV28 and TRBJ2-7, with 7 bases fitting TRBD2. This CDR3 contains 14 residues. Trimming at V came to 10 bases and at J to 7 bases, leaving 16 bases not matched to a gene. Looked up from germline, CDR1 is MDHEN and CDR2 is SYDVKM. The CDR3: CATLSGGSFREQYF. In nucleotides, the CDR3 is TGTGCCACCCTTAGCGGCGGGAGCTTTCGGGAGCAGTACTTC.

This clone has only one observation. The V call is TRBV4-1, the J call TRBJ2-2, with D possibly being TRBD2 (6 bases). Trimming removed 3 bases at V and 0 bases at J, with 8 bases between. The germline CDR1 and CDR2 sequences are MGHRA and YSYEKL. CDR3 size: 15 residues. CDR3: CASSQRGPNTGELFF. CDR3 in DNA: TGCGCCAGCAGCCAGCGGGGCCCGAACACCGGGGAGCTGTTTTTT.

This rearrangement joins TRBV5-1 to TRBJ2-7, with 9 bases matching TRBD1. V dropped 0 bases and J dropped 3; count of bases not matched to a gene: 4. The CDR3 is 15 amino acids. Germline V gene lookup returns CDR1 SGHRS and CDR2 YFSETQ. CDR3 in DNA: TGCGCCAGCAGCTTGGGAGGGACAGGGCACTACGAGCAGTACTTC. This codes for CASSLGGTGHYEQYF.

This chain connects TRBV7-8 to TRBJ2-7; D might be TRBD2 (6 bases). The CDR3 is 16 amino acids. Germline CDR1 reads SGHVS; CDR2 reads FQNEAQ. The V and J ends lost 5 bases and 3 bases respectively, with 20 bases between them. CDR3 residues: CASSPGLSATYYEQYF. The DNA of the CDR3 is TGTGCCAGCAGCCCGGGACTGTCAGCGACCTACTACGAGCAGTACTTC.

The CDR3 DNA is TGTGCCAGCAGTTTATGGGCAGGGGGCGGGAGCAATCAGCCCCAGCATTTT. Translation: CASSLWAGGGSNQPQHF. The gene calls are TRBV28 and TRBJ1-5, with TRBD1 identical over 8 bases. Germline CDR1 and CDR2: MDHEN and SYDVKM. There are 17 residues in the CDR3. Unmatched junction bases numbered 5, after V lost 0 bases and J lost 1 base.

The CDR3 DNA sequence: TGCGCCAGCAGCTTAGAACTGAGGAACACTGAAGCTTTCTTT. Translation: CASSLELRNTEAFF. The chain carries TRBV5-1 and TRBJ1-1; no clear D gene. V lost 2 bases and J lost 1, with 9 bases in between. The CDR3 totals 14 residues. CDR1 and CDR2 (germline): SGHRS, YFSETQ.

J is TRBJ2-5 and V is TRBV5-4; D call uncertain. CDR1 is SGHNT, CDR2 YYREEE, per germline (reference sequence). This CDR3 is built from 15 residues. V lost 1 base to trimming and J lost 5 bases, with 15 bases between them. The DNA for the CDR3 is TGTGCCAGCAGCTTGCACGCACAAGCGACGGAGACCCAGTACTTC. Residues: CASSLHAQATETQYF.

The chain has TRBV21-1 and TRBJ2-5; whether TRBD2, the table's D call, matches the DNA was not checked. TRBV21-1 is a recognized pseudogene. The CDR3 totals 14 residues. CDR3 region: CASSKAEGLETQYF. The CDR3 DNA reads TGTGCCAGCAGCAAAGCGGAGGGGCTAGAGACCCAGTACTTC.

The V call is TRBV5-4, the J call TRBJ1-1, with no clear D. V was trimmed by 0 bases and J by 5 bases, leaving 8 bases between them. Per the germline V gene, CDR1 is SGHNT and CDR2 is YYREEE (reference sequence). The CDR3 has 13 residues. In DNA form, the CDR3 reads TGTGCCAGCAGCTTGGCCTTCGGGACTGAAGCTTTCTTT. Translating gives CASSLAFGTEAFF.

CDR3 in DNA: TGTGCCAGCTCACCCCTAGAGGGGGACGAGCAGTACTTC. Amino acid sequence: CASSPLEGDEQYF. V and J are TRBV18 and TRBJ2-7; TRBD1 might be the D (6 bases). Germline V gene lookup returns CDR1 KGHSH and CDR2 LQKENI. V was clipped by 3 bases and J by 5 bases, with 11 bases between them. The length of the CDR3 is 13 residues.

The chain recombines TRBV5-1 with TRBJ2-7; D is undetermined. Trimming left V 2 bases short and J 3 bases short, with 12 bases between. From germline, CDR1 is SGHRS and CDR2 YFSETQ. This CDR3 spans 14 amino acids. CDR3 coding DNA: TGCGCCAGCAGCTTAGTAAGTGGCAGCTACGAGCAGTACTTC. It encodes CASSLVSGSYEQYF. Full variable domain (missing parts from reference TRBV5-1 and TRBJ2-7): KAGVTQTPRYLIKTRGQQVTLSCSPISGHRSVSWYQQTPGQGLQFLFEYFSETQRNKGNFPGRFSGRQFSNSRSEMNVSTLELGDSALYLCASSLVSGSYEQYFGPGTRLTVT.

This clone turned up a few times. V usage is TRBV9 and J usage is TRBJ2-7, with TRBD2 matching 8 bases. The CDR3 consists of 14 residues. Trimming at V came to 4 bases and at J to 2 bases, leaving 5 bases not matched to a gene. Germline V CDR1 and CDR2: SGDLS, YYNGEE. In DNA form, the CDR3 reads TGTGCCAGCAGCCCCTTCGGGGGGGCCTACGAGCAGTACTTC. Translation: CASSPFGGAYEQYF.